These 31 T cell receptor beta chains were all obtained from the same sample, sequenced in a study of CD8+ T cells in alopecia areata. Once RNA had been extracted, it was reverse transcribed into cDNA to act as the sequencing template. TCRdb's copy holds only in-frame clones and misses some; the assay was immunoSEQ multiplex PCR. The sample gives 100,000 to 150,000 clones, roughly 50% of which show up once; about 10% is in the top ten. Sequencing used NKG2D-low CD8+ T cells sorted from blood. These TCRs come from a human donor with alopecia areata.

In the case of this clone: The junction departs from the called germline gene at one end, perhaps through a read error. This rearrangement joins TRBV29-1 to TRBJ2-7; 7 bases are a match to TRBD1. Germline CDR1 and CDR2: SQVTM and ANQGSEA. CDR3 length: 13 amino acids. The CDR3 here is CSVLGTDSHEQYF. As DNA, the CDR3 is TGCAGCGTTCTGGGGACAGACTCCCACGAGCAGTACTTC.

This clone was counted only a few times. This chain connects TRBV11-2 to TRBJ1-2, with D unresolved. The CDR3 consists of 13 residues. V lost 4 bases and J 6 bases, leaving 12 bases between the germline ends. Germline loops: CDR1 SGHAT, CDR2 FQNNGV. The CDR3 DNA reads as TGTGCCAGCAGCTCCGGACTAATAGATGGCTACACCTTC. The encoded protein is CASSSGLIDGYTF. Full variable domain (remainder filled in from reference TRBV11-2 and TRBJ1-2): EAGVAQSPRYKIIEKRQSVAFWCNPISGHATLYWYQQILGQGPKLLIQFQNNGVVDDSQLPKDRFSAERLKGVDSTLKIQPAKLEDSAVYLCASSSGLIDGYTFGSGTRLTVV.

Within the sample, this clone is medium-sized. V and J are TRBV9 and TRBJ2-1, with 9 bases fitting TRBD1. This CDR3 has 15 amino acids. V lost 0 bases and J lost 6; bases outside the gene matches: 4. Germline-derived CDR1 and CDR2 are SGDLS and YYNGEE. CDR3 bases: TGTGCCAGCAGCGTAGGACAGGGGGATATCAATGAGCAGTTCTTC. Translated, it gives CASSVGQGDINEQFF.

CDR3: CASSGLTETQYF. CDR3 nucleotide sequence: TGTGCCAGCTCGGGACTAACAGAGACCCAGTACTTC. The chain links TRBV6-1 to TRBJ2-5; 7 bases align to TRBD2. This CDR3 contains 12 residues. The trim removed 8 bases at V and 4 bases at J, leaving 4 bases unmatched. Looked up from germline, CDR1 is MNHNS and CDR2 is SASEGT.

This clone was found a few times. The gene calls are TRBV29-1 and TRBJ2-7; 8 nucleotides align to TRBD1. The CDR3 consists of 13 residues. Trimming removed 7 bases from V and 5 bases from J; junction bases left unmatched: 10. CDR1 is SQVTM and CDR2 is ANQGSEA in the germline V gene. The CDR3: CSARQGSYHEQYF. The CDR3 DNA sequence: TGCAGCGCTAGACAGGGGTCATACCACGAGCAGTACTTC.

Only a few counts were recorded for this clone. J is TRBJ1-1 and V is TRBV6-5; no firm D call. V gave up 0 bases and J gave up 7 bases, with 9 bases separating them. The germline gives CDR1 MNHEY, CDR2 SVGAGI. The CDR3 extends over 13 amino acids. CDR3 residues: CASSYSKGLEAFF. CDR3 bases: TGTGCCAGCAGTTACTCGAAAGGGCTTGAAGCTTTCTTT.

The chain employs TRBV2 and TRBJ2-1; D is uncertain. Per the germline V gene, CDR1 is SNHLY and CDR2 is FYNNEI. Trimming took off 4 bases at V and 9 bases at J, with 13 bases between the two ends. The CDR3 consists of 13 residues. The CDR3 protein is CASSVGQSSEQFF. For the CDR3, the DNA is TGTGCCAGCAGTGTAGGGCAGTCAAGTGAGCAGTTCTTC. Based on the CDR3 plus reference TRBV2 and TRBJ2-1, the full variable domain is EPEVTQTPSHQVTQMGQEVILRCVPISNHLYFYWYRQILGQKVEFLVSFYNNEISEKSEIFDDQFSVERPDGSNFTLKIRSTKLEDSAMYFCASSVGQSSEQFFGPGTRLTVL.

The table lists this clone with a few counts. The V gene is TRBV29-1, the J gene TRBJ2-3; the D is unclear. Per germline, CDR1 SQVTM and CDR2 ANQGSEA. Trimming removed 5 bases from V and 6 bases from J, with 6 bases in between. CDR3 size: 10 residues. The CDR3 sequence is CSVPSDTQYF. The CDR3 region has the DNA TGCAGCGTTCCCAGCGATACGCAGTATTTT.

This clone was seen only a few times. V gene TRBV7-9 combines with J gene TRBJ2-2; D is undetermined. The germline V gene has CDR1 SEHNR and CDR2 FQNEAQ (reference sequence). The ends were cut back, 6 bases at V and 3 bases at J, with 2 bases in the middle. The CDR3 has 11 amino acids. CDR3 residues: CASRYTGELFF. The CDR3 coding sequence is TGTGCCAGCAGATACACCGGGGAGCTGTTTTTT.

This clone has just a few counts. This chain links TRBV29-1 with TRBJ2-7; TRBD1 or TRBD2 may be the D gene (5 bases each). The CDR3 runs to 15 residues. Germline V gives CDR1 SQVTM, CDR2 ANQGSEA. The V and J ends lost 4 bases and 4 bases respectively, with 20 bases between them. CDR3 DNA: TGCAGCGTTGTTTCGGAAGGGACCTTCGCGTACGAGCAGTACTTC. Protein product: CSVVSEGTFAYEQYF.

The rearrangement joins TRBV29-1 to TRBJ2-7; 7 bases align to TRBD2. Germline trimming cut 6 bases from V and 4 bases from J; bases unmatched to any gene: 12. Germline V lookup: CDR1 SQVTM, CDR2 ANQGSEA. The CDR3 spans 14 residues. For the CDR3, the DNA is TGCAGCGTCCTGATGGGAGGGGAAACTTACGAGCAGTACTTC. Its translation is CSVLMGGETYEQYF.

The chain recombines TRBV2 with TRBJ2-7; D remains unclear. V dropped 3 bases and J dropped 6 bases, with 6 bases sitting between them. The V gene's germline CDR1 is SNHLY and CDR2 FYNNEI. This CDR3 region has 11 residues. CDR3: CASSEDPEQYF. DNA for the CDR3: TGTGCCAGCAGTGAGGACCCCGAGCAGTACTTC. Full variable domain (rest looked up from reference TRBV2 and TRBJ2-7): EPEVTQTPSHQVTQMGQEVILRCVPISNHLYFYWYRQILGQKVEFLVSFYNNEISEKSEIFDDQFSVERPDGSNFTLKIRSTKLEDSAMYFCASSEDPEQYFGPGTRLTVT.

This clone appeared a single time. The chain recombines TRBV6-5 with TRBJ2-7; TRBD1 matches at 9 bases. In germline, CDR1 is MNHEY, CDR2 SVGAGI. The length of the CDR3 is 14 residues. V gave up 2 bases and J gave up 4 bases; unmatched junction bases: 3. The CDR3: CASSYGQGSYEQYF. The CDR3 DNA follows: TGTGCCAGCAGTTACGGACAGGGGAGTTACGAGCAGTACTTC.

This sequence joins TRBV29-1 and TRBJ2-2, with D possibly TRBD1 on 6 matching bases. Germline V gene sequence: CDR1 SQVTM, CDR2 ANQGSEA. The V end lost 4 bases, the J end lost 5 bases, and 14 bases lay between the germline ends. CDR3 length equals 14 residues. This chain's CDR3 is CSVVLGRGTGELFF. The CDR3 DNA is TGCAGCGTTGTTTTGGGCAGGGGAACCGGGGAGCTGTTTTTT.

The genes are TRBV30 and TRBJ2-6, with D uncertain. Trimming removed 0 bases at V and 2 bases at J, with 8 bases between. The CDR3 has 15 residues. Germline CDR1 reads GTSNPN; CDR2 reads SVGIG (reference sequence). The CDR3, as DNA: TGTGCCTGGAGTGTAGTAGAGACTGGGGCCAACGTCCTGACTTTC. Its translation is CAWSVVETGANVLTF.

This clone was detected a few times. This chain uses TRBV29-1 with TRBJ2-7; the D gene could be TRBD1 or TRBD2 (6 bases each). V was cut by 6 bases and J by 0 bases, with 18 bases left in between. The V gene's germline CDR1 is SQVTM and CDR2 ANQGSEA. This CDR3 is 15 amino acids long. This CDR3 is CSVIRGDTNSYEQYF. CDR3 bases: TGCAGCGTCATTAGGGGGGACACCAACTCCTACGAGCAGTACTTC.

J is TRBJ2-5 and V is TRBV29-1; 7 bases map to TRBD2. The J segment lost 7 bases and the V segment lost 3 bases, leaving 8 bases of the junction unmatched. The CDR3 loop spans 13 amino acids. Germline CDR1 reads SQVTM; CDR2 reads ANQGSEA. CDR3 sequence reads: CSVDAGELGTQYF. Here the CDR3 DNA reads TGCAGCGTTGATGCGGGAGAGTTGGGGACCCAGTACTTC. The whole variable domain, remainder taken from reference TRBV29-1 and TRBJ2-5, is SAVISQKPSRDICQRGTSLTIQCQVDSQVTMMFWYRQQPGQSLTLIATANQGSEATYESGFVIDKFPISRPNLTFSTLTVSNMSPEDSSIYLCSVDAGELGTQYFGPGTRLLVL.

This chain connects TRBV29-1 to TRBJ2-7, with 7 positions matching TRBD1. This CDR3 spans 14 amino acids. V shed 6 bases and J 1 base; nucleotides not matched to a gene: 9. Germline values: CDR1 SQVTM, CDR2 ANQGSEA. The CDR3: CSVADRSFSYEQYF. CDR3 nucleotides: TGCAGCGTAGCGGACAGGTCATTTTCCTACGAGCAGTACTTC.

This rearrangement joins TRBV5-1 to TRBJ1-2, with D unresolved. The germline CDR1 and CDR2 sequences are SGHRS and YFSETQ. The CDR3 loop spans 14 amino acids. V lost 0 bases to trimming and J lost 4 bases, with 10 bases between them. CDR3 amino acids: CASSLALDGYGYTF. The CDR3 DNA sequence: TGCGCCAGCAGCTTGGCTCTGGACGGCTATGGCTACACCTTC. The full variable domain, its missing parts supplied by reference TRBV5-1 and TRBJ1-2, is KAGVTQTPRYLIKTRGQQVTLSCSPISGHRSVSWYQQTPGQGLQFLFEYFSETQRNKGNFPGRFSGRQFSNSRSEMNVSTLELGDSALYLCASSLALDGYGYTFGSGTRLTVV.

This rearrangement joins TRBV29-1 to TRBJ2-7, with 9 bases aligning to TRBD1. With V trimmed by 4 bases and J by 3 bases, 4 bases remained unmatched. The length of the CDR3 is 13 residues. CDR1 is SQVTM, CDR2 ANQGSEA, per germline. The CDR3 loop reads CSVGTGGNYEQYF. CDR3 in DNA: TGCAGCGTTGGAACAGGGGGCAACTACGAGCAGTACTTC.

The V and J genes are TRBV23-1 and TRBJ1-1, with D possibly matching TRBD1 (6 bases). TRBV23-1 is designated an ORF whose function remains uncertain. The CDR3 is made up of 16 amino acids. The V and J ends lost 1 base and 3 bases respectively, with 15 bases between them. CDR3 nucleotide sequence: TGCGCCAGCAGTCAATTTAGTCCAGGGGTACACACTGAAGCTTTCTTT. It specifies CASSQFSPGVHTEAFF.

This clone was counted only a few times. The chain couples TRBV28 to TRBJ2-3; D could derive from TRBD1 or TRBD2 (5 bases each). This CDR3 region has 14 residues. V gave up 5 bases and J gave up 3 bases, with 12 bases separating them. CDR1 is MDHEN and CDR2 is SYDVKM in the germline V gene. The CDR3 is CASSLWDLTDTQYF. The CDR3 DNA reads TGTGCCAGCAGTCTCTGGGACCTGACAGATACGCAGTATTTT.

Concerning this clone: Additional DNA sequences in this sample encode the identical CDR3. This chain links TRBV30 with TRBJ2-3; the D is unclear. Trimming removed 4 bases at V and 0 bases at J, with 2 bases between. The CDR3 length is 11 residues. Germline V gene sequence: CDR1 GTSNPN, CDR2 SVGIG (reference sequence). The CDR3 nucleotides read TGTGCCTGGACCAGCACAGATACGCAGTATTTT. The encoded protein is CAWTSTDTQYF.

J is TRBJ1-2 and V is TRBV5-4; D ambiguous. The CDR3 is 12 amino acids. Trimming shortened V by 8 bases and J by 5 bases, and 13 bases separated the two germline ends. Germline V gives CDR1 SGHNT, CDR2 YYREEE (reference sequence). The CDR3 DNA is TGTGCCAGTGCCGGGAGCTTTTATGGCTACACCTTC. It specifies CASAGSFYGYTF. Complete variable domain (other parts from reference TRBV5-4 and TRBJ1-2): ETGVTQSPTHLIKTRGQQVTLRCSSQSGHNTVSWYQQALGQGPQFIFQYYREEENGRGNFPPRFSGLQFPNYSSELNVNALELDDSALYLCASAGSFYGYTFGSGTRLTVV.

This clone was seen just once. The gene calls are TRBV7-3 and TRBJ2-1, with TRBD1 identical over 8 bases. V shed 2 bases, J shed 3 bases, and the junction held 0 bases outside the gene matches. Germline loops: CDR1 SGHTA, CDR2 FQGTGA. The CDR3 has 14 amino acids. This CDR3 reads CASSLGTGYNEQFF. Written as DNA, the CDR3 is TGTGCCAGCAGCTTAGGGACAGGCTACAATGAGCAGTTCTTC.

This chain links TRBV11-2 with TRBJ2-7, with a tentative D call TRBD2 (5 bases). Germline CDR1 and CDR2: SGHAT and FQNNGV. Trimming took 5 bases from V and 3 from J, leaving 11 bases between them. The CDR3 is made up of 13 amino acids. The CDR3 sequence: CASSPGMGYEQYF. CDR3 DNA sequence: TGTGCCAGCAGCCCCGGGATGGGCTACGAGCAGTACTTC.

CDR3: CASSQESGRAEFEQFF. The CDR3 DNA follows: TGCGCCAGCAGCCAAGAGAGCGGGAGGGCCGAGTTTGAGCAGTTCTTC. This chain connects TRBV4-3 to TRBJ2-1; TRBD2 matches 10 bases. The CDR3 sequence is 16 residues long. The V and J ends lost 0 bases and 9 bases, in that order; junction bases with no gene match: 8. Per germline, CDR1 LGHNA and CDR2 YSLEER.

The CDR3 coding sequence is TGTGCCAGCAGCTCACTAGCGGGAGGGCCCGATGAGCAGTTCTTC. The encoded protein is CASSSLAGGPDEQFF. The chain joins TRBV9 to TRBJ2-1, with 13 bases identical to TRBD2. J lost 8 bases, V lost 4 bases, and 6 bases had no gene match. Germline CDR1 and CDR2: SGDLS and YYNGEE. The CDR3 runs 15 residues. The full variable domain, with the rest looked up from reference TRBV9 and TRBJ2-1, is DSGVTQTPKHLITATGQRVTLRCSPRSGDLSVYWYQQSLDQGLQFLIQYYNGEERAKGNILERFSAQQFPDLHSELNLSSLELGDSALYFCASSSLAGGPDEQFFGPGTRLTVL.

This clone came up a few times. The chain joins TRBV29-1 to TRBJ2-7; no definite D call. The CDR3 has 15 amino acids. Per the germline V gene, CDR1 is SQVTM and CDR2 is ANQGSEA. V lost 1 base and J lost 2, with 15 bases in between. The CDR3 reads CSVEGEDGAPYEQYF. The CDR3 DNA sequence: TGCAGCGTTGAAGGTGAGGACGGTGCTCCCTACGAGCAGTACTTC.

J is TRBJ2-7 and V is TRBV7-2; D not certain. Looked up from germline, CDR1 is SGHTA and CDR2 is FQGNSA. The CDR3 runs to 14 residues. The V gene lost 0 bases and the J gene lost 1 base, with 7 bases spanning the gap. CDR3 bases: TGTGCCAGCAGCTTAGCTGGGCAGTCCTACGAGCAGTACTTC. It is translated as CASSLAGQSYEQYF. The whole variable domain, filled in from reference TRBV7-2 and TRBJ2-7, reads GAGVSQSPSNKVTEKGKDVELRCDPISGHTALYWYRQSLGQGLEFLIYFQGNSAPDKSGLPSDRFSAERTGGSVSTLTIQRTQQEDSAVYLCASSLAGQSYEQYFGPGTRLTVT.

CDR3 amino acids: CASSVGGTGNQETQYF. The DNA of the CDR3 is TGTGCCAGCAGCGTAGGAGGGACGGGGAACCAAGAGACCCAGTACTTC. This chain connects TRBV9 to TRBJ2-5; perhaps D is TRBD1 or TRBD2 (5 bases each). Germline V gene sequence: CDR1 SGDLS, CDR2 YYNGEE. Trimming pared 0 bases from V and 0 bases from J, leaving 12 bases between. This CDR3 is 16 amino acids long.